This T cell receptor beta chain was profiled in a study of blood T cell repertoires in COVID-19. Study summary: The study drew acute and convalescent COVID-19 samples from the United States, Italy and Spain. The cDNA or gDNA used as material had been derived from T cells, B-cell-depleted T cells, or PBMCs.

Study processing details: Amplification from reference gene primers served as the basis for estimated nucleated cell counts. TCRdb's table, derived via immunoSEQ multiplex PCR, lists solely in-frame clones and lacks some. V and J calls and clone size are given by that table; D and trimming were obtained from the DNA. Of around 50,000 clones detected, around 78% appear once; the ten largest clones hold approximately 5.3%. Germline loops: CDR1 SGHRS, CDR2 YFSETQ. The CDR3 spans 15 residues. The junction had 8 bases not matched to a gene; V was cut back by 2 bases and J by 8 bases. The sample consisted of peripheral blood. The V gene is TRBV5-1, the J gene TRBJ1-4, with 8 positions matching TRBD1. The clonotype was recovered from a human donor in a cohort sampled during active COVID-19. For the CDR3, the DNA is TGCGCCAGCAGCTTTACAGGGGGGGATACCGAAAAACTGTTTTTT. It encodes CASSFTGGDTEKLFF.